Each of the 5 T cell receptor delta chains below was sequenced from the same sample in a study of gammadelta T cells in human blood. TCRdb reanalysed the RT-PCR reads with CATT. The sample holds roughly 990 delta-chain clones, about 20% seen once. What was sequenced was Vgamma9Vdelta2 gamma-delta T cells from infant blood. These TCRs come from a human donor.

By sample fraction, this clone is medium-sized. The chain links TRDV2 to TRDJ3; 12 bases line up with TRDD3. The CDR3 sequence is 20 residues long. V trimming: 2 bases; J trimming: 0 bases; junction bases outside the gene matches: 7. In germline, CDR1 is GEAIGNYY, CDR2 EKD. The CDR3 DNA reads as TGTGCCTGTGACAACGTACTGGGGGATACTAGCTCCTGGGACACCCGACAGATGTTTTTC. Translation gives CACDNVLGDTSSWDTRQMFF.

This clone is termed large (0.1 to 1%). The V and J genes are TRDV2 and TRDJ3; D unclear. The V and J ends lost 1 base and 0 bases respectively, with 6 bases between them. Looked up from germline, CDR1 is GEAIGNYY and CDR2 is EKD. The CDR3 consists of 16 residues. The CDR3 region has the DNA TGTGCCTGTGACACGATTAGCTCCTGGGACACCCGACAGATGTTTTTC. This sequence encodes CACDTISSWDTRQMFF.

In this sample, this clone is medium-sized (0.01 to 0.1%). The rearrangement links TRDV2 to TRDJ2; 12 nucleotides line up with TRDD3. CDR3 length: 18 amino acids. J was trimmed by 0 bases and V by 2 bases; bases with no gene match: 6. Germline lookup yields CDR1 GEAIGNYY and CDR2 EKD. This CDR3 reads CACDRLGDTPTLTAQLFF. The CDR3 nucleotides are TGTGCCTGTGACAGACTGGGGGATACCCCCACTTTGACAGCACAACTCTTCTTT.

This clone is large. This chain links TRDV2 with TRDJ2; 10 nucleotides match TRDD3. Germline V gives CDR1 GEAIGNYY, CDR2 EKD. The CDR3 spans 14 residues. The trim removed 1 base at V and 5 bases at J, leaving 0 bases unmatched. The CDR3 region has the DNA TGTGCCTGTGACACACTGGGGGATACAGCACAACTCTTCTTT. Its translation: CACDTLGDTAQLFF.

As for this clone: A far larger clone differs by one base, so this is likely a read error. The rearrangement joins TRDV2 to TRDJ3; 13 bases map to TRDD3. TCRdb offers no J gene call, so here the DNA was matched to germline to obtain one. Germline CDR1 reads GEAIGNYY; CDR2 reads EKD. The CDR3 covers 19 residues. CDR3 sequence reads: CACDTVLGDTSWDSRQMFF. CDR3 DNA: TGTGCCTGTGACACCGTACTGGGGGATACGAGCTGGGACTCCCGACAGATGTTTTTC.